The following is a TCR beta chain sequence with its context. The data stem from a study of shared clonotypes between healthy human individuals. The V and J ends lost 5 bases and 0 bases respectively, with 13 bases between them. This CDR3 contains 16 residues. The germline V gene encodes CDR1 SGHVS and CDR2 FNYEAQ. Original methodology: In the immunoSEQ data, sequences were junction-only and lacked quality scores, so filtering differed. Only in-frame clones appear in the TCRdb table, and some are missing; sequencing was by immunoSEQ multiplex PCR. V, J and clone size were drawn from that table, and D and trimming were deduced from the DNA. This table has about 2.3 million clones, about 92% appearing once.

Sequences were obtained from naive CD4+ T cells from PBMCs. Subset denoted: CD45RA+ positively selected. The source is a man aged 18-30 years in good health. Some clones in this sample may be carry-over from other donors' samples. The chain is built from TRBV7-6 and TRBJ1-4, with D perhaps TRBD1 (5 bases). CDR3 in amino acids: CASSTGLAPTNEKLFF. The CDR3 region has the DNA TGTGCCAGCAGCACGGGGCTGGCCCCAACTAATGAAAAACTGTTTTTT.